The rows below give T cell receptor beta chains drawn from one sample of a study of Ad26.COV2.S vaccination and SARS-CoV-2 variants. Produced via immunoSEQ multiplex PCR; TCRdb's table is partial and in-frame only. Of approximately 400,000 clones in the sample, about 90% were seen once. The sequencing used peripheral blood, collected after recovery from COVID-19. These receptors originate from a human donor who had recovered from COVID-19. Both conserved end residues are part of each CDR3. The D gene is left open where the match is weak. Clone size is stated in some rows and not others, as once, few, many or a class when expanded.

d_call: NA; cdr3_length: 14; v_call: TRBV29-1; clone_size: NA; j_call: TRBJ2-1; cdr3_nt: TGCAGCGTTGAAAGGGGGGCCTCCTACAATGAGCAGTTCTTC; cdr3_aa: CSVERGASYNEQFF
d_call: TRBD1; cdr3_length: 16; v_call: TRBV4-3; clone_size: once; j_call: TRBJ1-3; cdr3_nt: TGCGCCAGCAGCCAAGACTCAGGGGGCATTGGAAACACCATATATTTT; cdr3_aa: CASSQDSGGIGNTIYF
d_call: NA; cdr3_length: 15; v_call: TRBV18; clone_size: NA; j_call: TRBJ1-1; cdr3_nt: TGTGCCAGCTCACCACCAGCGGGGGTGAACACTGAAGCTTTCTTT; cdr3_aa: CASSPPAGVNTEAFF
d_call: NA; cdr3_length: 16; v_call: TRBV7-4; clone_size: NA; j_call: TRBJ1-5; cdr3_nt: TGTGCCAGCAGCCACGGGCAGCACCCCAACAATCAGCCCCAGCATTTT; cdr3_aa: CASSHGQHPNNQPQHF
d_call: NA; cdr3_length: 16; v_call: TRBV18; clone_size: NA; j_call: TRBJ1-5; cdr3_nt: TGTGCCAGCTCACCCACCCAGGGGCCGGGGAATCAGCCCCAGCATTTT; cdr3_aa: CASSPTQGPGNQPQHF
d_call: NA; cdr3_length: 15; v_call: TRBV10-3; clone_size: NA; j_call: TRBJ1-3; cdr3_nt: TGTGCCATCAGTGCGGACAGTAATTCTGGAAACACCATATATTTT; cdr3_aa: CAISADSNSGNTIYF
d_call: TRBD1; cdr3_length: 20; v_call: TRBV4-1; clone_size: NA; j_call: TRBJ1-1; cdr3_nt: TGCGCCAGCAGCCAAGAATTCCCCCCCCGACAGGGGCGAATGAACACTGAAGCTTTCTTT; cdr3_aa: CASSQEFPPRQGRMNTEAFF
d_call: NA; cdr3_length: 13; v_call: TRBV13; clone_size: NA; j_call: TRBJ1-2; cdr3_nt: TGTGCCAGCAGCCTACAAACTGACTATGGCTACACCTTC; cdr3_aa: CASSLQTDYGYTF
d_call: NA; cdr3_length: 13; v_call: TRBV3-1/TRBV3-2; clone_size: NA; j_call: TRBJ2-2; cdr3_nt: TGTGCCAGCAGCCAAGAAAGGTCATCGGAGCTGTTTTTT; cdr3_aa: CASSQERSSELFF
d_call: TRBD2; cdr3_length: 18; v_call: TRBV5-4; clone_size: NA; j_call: TRBJ2-1; cdr3_nt: TGTGCCAGCAGCTCCCAGGGACTAGCGGGGGGCCCCTACAATGAGCAGTTCTTC; cdr3_aa: CASSSQGLAGGPYNEQFF
d_call: NA; cdr3_length: 13; v_call: TRBV7-9; clone_size: NA; j_call: TRBJ1-2; cdr3_nt: TGTGCCAGCAGCTTAGGCACCCTCTATGGCTACACCTTC; cdr3_aa: CASSLGTLYGYTF